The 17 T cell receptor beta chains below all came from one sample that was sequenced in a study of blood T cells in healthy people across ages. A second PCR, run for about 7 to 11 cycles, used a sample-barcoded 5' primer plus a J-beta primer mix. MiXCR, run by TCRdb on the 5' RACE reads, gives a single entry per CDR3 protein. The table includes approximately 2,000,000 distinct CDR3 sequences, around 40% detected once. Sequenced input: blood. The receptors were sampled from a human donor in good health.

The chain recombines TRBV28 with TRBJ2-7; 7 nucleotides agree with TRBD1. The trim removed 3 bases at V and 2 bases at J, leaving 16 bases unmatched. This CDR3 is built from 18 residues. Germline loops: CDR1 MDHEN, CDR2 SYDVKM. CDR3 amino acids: CASSFPGDRAFLTYEQYF. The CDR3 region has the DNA TGTGCCAGCAGTTTTCCGGGTGACAGGGCATTCCTTACCTACGAGCAGTACTTC.

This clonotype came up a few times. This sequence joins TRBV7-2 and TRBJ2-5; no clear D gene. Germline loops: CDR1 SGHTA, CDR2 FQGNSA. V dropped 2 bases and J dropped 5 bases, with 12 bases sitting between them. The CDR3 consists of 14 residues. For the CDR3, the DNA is TGTGCCAGCAGCTTAAACACGGTCCATGAGACCCAGTACTTC. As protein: CASSLNTVHETQYF.

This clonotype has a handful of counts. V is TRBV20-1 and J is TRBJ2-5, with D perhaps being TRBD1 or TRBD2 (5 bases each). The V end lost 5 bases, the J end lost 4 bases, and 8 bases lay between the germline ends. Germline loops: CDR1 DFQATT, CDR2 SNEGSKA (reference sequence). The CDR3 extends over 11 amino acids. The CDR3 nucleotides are TGCAGTGCTGGGGACCCAGAGACCCAGTACTTC. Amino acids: CSAGDPETQYF.

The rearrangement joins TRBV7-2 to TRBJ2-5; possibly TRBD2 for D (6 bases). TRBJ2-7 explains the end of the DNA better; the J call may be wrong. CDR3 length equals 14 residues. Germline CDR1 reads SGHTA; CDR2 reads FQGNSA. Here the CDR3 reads CASSRRGSTYEQYF. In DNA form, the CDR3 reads TGTGCCAGCAGCCGACGGGGGAGTACCTACGAGCAGTACTTC.

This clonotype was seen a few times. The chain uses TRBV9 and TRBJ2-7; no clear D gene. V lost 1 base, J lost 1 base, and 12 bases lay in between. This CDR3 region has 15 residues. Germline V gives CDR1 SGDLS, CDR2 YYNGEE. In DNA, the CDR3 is TGTGCCAGCAGCGTAAACGCCGGGCAATCCTACGAGCAGTACTTC. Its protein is CASSVNAGQSYEQYF. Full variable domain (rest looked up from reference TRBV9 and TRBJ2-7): DSGVTQTPKHLITATGQRVTLRCSPRSGDLSVYWYQQSLDQGLQFLIQYYNGEERAKGNILERFSAQQFPDLHSELNLSSLELGDSALYFCASSVNAGQSYEQYFGPGTRLTVT.

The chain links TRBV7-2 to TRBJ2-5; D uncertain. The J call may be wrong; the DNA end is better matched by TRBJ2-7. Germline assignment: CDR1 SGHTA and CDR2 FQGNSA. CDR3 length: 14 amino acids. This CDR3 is CASSLGPTIYEQYF. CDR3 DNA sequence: TGTGCCAGCAGCTTAGGCCCGACGATCTACGAGCAGTACTTC.

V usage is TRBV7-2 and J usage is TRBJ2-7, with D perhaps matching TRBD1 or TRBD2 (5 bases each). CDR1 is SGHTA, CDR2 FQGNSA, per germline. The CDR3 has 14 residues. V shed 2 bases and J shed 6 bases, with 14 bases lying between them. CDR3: CASSLKRVGTEQYF. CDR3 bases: TGTGCCAGCAGCTTAAAGAGGGTAGGGACCGAGCAGTACTTC.

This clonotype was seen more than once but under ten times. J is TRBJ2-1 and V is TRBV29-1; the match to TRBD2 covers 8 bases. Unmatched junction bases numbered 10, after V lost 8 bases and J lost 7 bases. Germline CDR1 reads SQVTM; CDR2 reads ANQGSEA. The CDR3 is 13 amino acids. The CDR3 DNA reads TGCAGCCCGGGAGCGGGGGCTGATAATGAGCAGTTCTTC. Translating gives CSPGAGADNEQFF.

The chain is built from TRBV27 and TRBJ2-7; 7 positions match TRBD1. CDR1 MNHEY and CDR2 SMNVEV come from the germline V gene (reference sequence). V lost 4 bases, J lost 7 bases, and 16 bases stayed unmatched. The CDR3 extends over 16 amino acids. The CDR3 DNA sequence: TGTGCCAGCAGTTCCCTTCTTCCGGGACAGAGGAGGGAGCAGTACTTC. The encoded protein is CASSSLLPGQRREQYF.

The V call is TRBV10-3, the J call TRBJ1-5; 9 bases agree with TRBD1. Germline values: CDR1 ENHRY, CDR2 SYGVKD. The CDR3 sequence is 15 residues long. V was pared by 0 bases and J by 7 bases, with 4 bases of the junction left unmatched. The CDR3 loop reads CAISESSGTGQPQHF. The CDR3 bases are TGTGCCATCAGTGAGTCATCTGGGACAGGGCAGCCCCAGCATTTT.

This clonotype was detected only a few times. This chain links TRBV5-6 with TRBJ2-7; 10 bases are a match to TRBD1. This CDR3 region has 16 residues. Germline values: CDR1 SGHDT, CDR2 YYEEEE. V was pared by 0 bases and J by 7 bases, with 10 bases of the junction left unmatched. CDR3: CASSLGQGAWAREQYF. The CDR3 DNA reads TGTGCCAGCAGCTTGGGACAGGGGGCCTGGGCACGGGAGCAGTACTTC.

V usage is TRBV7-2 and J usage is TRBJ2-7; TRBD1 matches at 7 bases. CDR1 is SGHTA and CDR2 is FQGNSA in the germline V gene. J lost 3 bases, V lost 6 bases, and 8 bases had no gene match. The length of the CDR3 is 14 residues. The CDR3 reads CASRFRDRGYEQYF. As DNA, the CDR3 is TGTGCCAGCAGGTTCCGGGACAGAGGCTACGAGCAGTACTTC.

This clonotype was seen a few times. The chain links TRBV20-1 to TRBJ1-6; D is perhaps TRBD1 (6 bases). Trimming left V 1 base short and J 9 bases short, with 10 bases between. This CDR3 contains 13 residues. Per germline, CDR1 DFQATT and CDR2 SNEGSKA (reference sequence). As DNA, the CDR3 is TGCAGTGCTAGAGCCGACAGGAGTTCACCCCTCCACTTT. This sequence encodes CSARADRSSPLHF.

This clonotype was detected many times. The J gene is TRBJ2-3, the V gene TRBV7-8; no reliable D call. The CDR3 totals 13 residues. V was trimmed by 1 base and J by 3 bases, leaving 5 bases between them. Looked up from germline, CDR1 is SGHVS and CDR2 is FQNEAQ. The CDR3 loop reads CASSLEQTDTQYF. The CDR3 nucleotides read TGTGCCAGCAGCTTAGAACAGACAGATACGCAGTATTTT.

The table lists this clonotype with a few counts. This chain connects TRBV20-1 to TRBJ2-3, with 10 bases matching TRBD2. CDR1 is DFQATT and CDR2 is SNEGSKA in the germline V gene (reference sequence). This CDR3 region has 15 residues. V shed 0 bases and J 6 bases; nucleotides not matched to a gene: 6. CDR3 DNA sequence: TGCAGTGCTAGAGATCGAAAGCGGGGGGGCGATACGCAGTATTTT. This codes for CSARDRKRGGDTQYF.

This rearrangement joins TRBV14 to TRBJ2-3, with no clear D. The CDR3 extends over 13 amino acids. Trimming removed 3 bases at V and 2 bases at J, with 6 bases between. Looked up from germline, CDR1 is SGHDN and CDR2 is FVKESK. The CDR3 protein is CASSHSNTDTQYF. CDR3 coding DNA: TGTGCCAGCAGCCACTCAAACACAGATACGCAGTATTTT.

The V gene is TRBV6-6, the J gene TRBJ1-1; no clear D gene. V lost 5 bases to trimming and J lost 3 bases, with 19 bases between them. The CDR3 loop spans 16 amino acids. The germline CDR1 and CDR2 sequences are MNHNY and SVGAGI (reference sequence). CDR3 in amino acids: CASSRLLGPRDTEAFF. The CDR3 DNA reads TGTGCCAGCAGTAGATTACTCGGACCTAGAGACACTGAAGCTTTCTTT.